This is a list of T cell receptor beta chains from one sample in a study of OX40 agonist ivuxolimab in advanced cancers. Clones were sequenced by immunoSEQ multiplex PCR, and TCRdb holds only the in-frame ones, with some missing. The data show about 66,000 clones, over 75% seen once. The source was CD4+ or CD8+ T cells sorted from blood, collected in a trial of the OX40 agonist ivuxolimab. The receptors derive from an adult with an advanced solid tumor such as melanoma, head and neck, liver or kidney cancer. Both conserved end residues are part of each CDR3. A D gene is named only where the DNA matches it firmly. Size is stated for part of the rows, as once, few or many counts, or as a class when the clone is expanded.

CASSAPGQGYEQYF,NA,TRBJ2-7,TRBV5-4,TRBD1
CASSVGTLNTEAFF,NA,TRBJ1-1,TRBV5-6,NA
CASSSATNTGELFF,NA,TRBJ2-2,TRBV7-6,NA
CASRENLAGGKNEQFF,NA,TRBJ2-1,TRBV27,TRBD2
CASSGGTDTQYF,NA,TRBJ2-3,TRBV5-1,NA
CASALEGGVGYEQYF,NA,TRBJ2-7,TRBV5-4,NA
CARRQDRQGLLVFNEKLFF,NA,TRBJ1-4,TRBV5-3,NA
CASSGNRGGGTEAFF,NA,TRBJ1-1,TRBV5-1,TRBD1
CASSLGHLKSTDTQYF,NA,TRBJ2-3,TRBV7-6,NA
CASSVWDRAYGYTF,NA,TRBJ1-2,TRBV5-5,TRBD1
CASSPRTGSYEQYF,NA,TRBJ2-7,TRBV28,TRBD1
CASSDNFRDNEQFF,NA,TRBJ2-1,TRBV2,NA
CAWSVPLANYEQYF,NA,TRBJ2-7,TRBV30,NA
CASSIGQVTEAFF,NA,TRBJ1-1,TRBV19,TRBD1
CASSHLYPYEQYF,NA,TRBJ2-7,TRBV4-1,NA
CASSTANTEAFF,NA,TRBJ1-1,TRBV19,NA
CASSLSGYYNEQFF,NA,TRBJ2-1,TRBV7-8,NA
CASRIRLGLAGADTQYF,NA,TRBJ2-3,TRBV28,TRBD2
CSVVGQNYEQYF,NA,TRBJ2-7,TRBV29-1,TRBD1
CASSPSLAISDTQYF,NA,TRBJ2-3,TRBV18,NA
CASSGRPQYGYTF,NA,TRBJ1-2,TRBV2,NA
CASSRTGTAYEQYF,once,TRBJ2-7,TRBV28,TRBD1
CATSRDNGGTDTQYF,NA,TRBJ2-3,TRBV15,NA
CATLYRDRTNTGELFF,NA,TRBJ2-2,TRBV6-6,TRBD1
CASSSWREAYEQYF,NA,TRBJ2-7,TRBV27,TRBD2
CAWSFAGGLTGELFF,NA,TRBJ2-2,TRBV30,TRBD2
CASGSPLHF,NA,TRBJ1-6,TRBV9,NA
CASSSRDRVEQYF,NA,TRBJ2-7,TRBV5-1,TRBD1
CASSFPRADTQYF,NA,TRBJ2-3,TRBV27,NA
CASSQGANQETQYF,NA,TRBJ2-5,TRBV4-2,NA
CASSLPRTGGNNEQFF,NA,TRBJ2-1,TRBV28,TRBD1
CSALGENQETQYF,NA,TRBJ2-5,TRBV29-1,NA
CASKSRQRDMNTEAFF,NA,TRBJ1-1,TRBV19,NA
CASSAQRGSSYNEQFF,NA,TRBJ2-1,TRBV5-1,TRBD2
CASSLGVDSSYGYTF,NA,TRBJ1-2,TRBV5-4,NA
CSVELGWSYEQYF,NA,TRBJ2-7,TRBV29-1,NA
CASSSGIYNEQFF,NA,TRBJ2-1,TRBV6-5,NA
CAISEVGTGDDEQYF,NA,TRBJ2-7,TRBV10-3,TRBD1
CASSLVTEPNYGYTF,NA,TRBJ1-2,TRBV5-1,NA
CASSEGLGLNHEQYF,NA,TRBJ2-7,TRBV19,NA